A single sample gave rise to the 10 T cell receptor beta chains below, sequenced in a study of blood T cell repertoires in COVID-19. The assay was immunoSEQ multiplex PCR, and TCRdb's table has in-frame clones only and misses some. The sample shows 150,000 to 200,000 clones, roughly 90% of them seen only once. Sequencing used peripheral blood. All receptors derive from a man in his fifties or sixties with active or convalescent COVID-19.

Here the CDR3 DNA reads TGTGCCAGCAGGTCGTACAGCAACACCGGGGAGCTGTTTTTT. The encoded protein is CASRSYSNTGELFF. The chain has TRBV6-5 and TRBJ2-2; D not resolved. Germline V gene sequence: CDR1 MNHEY, CDR2 SVGAGI. V dropped 6 bases and J dropped 2 bases, with 10 bases sitting between them. The CDR3 extends over 14 amino acids.

The chain recombines TRBV5-1 with TRBJ2-4; 8 bases agree with TRBD1. The CDR3 contains 14 residues. The V and J ends lost 5 bases and 5 bases, in that order; junction bases with no gene match: 6. Germline lookup yields CDR1 SGHRS and CDR2 YFSETQ. CDR3: CASSQGQAQNIQYF. The CDR3 DNA is TGCGCCAGCAGTCAGGGACAGGCCCAAAACATTCAGTACTTC.

On this clone: The same CDR3 can be traced to other DNA sequences in this sample. The chain is built from TRBV5-6 and TRBJ1-2; D possibly corresponds to TRBD1 (6 bases). Germline values: CDR1 SGHDT, CDR2 YYEEEE. V lost 0 bases, J lost 3 bases, and 6 bases lay in between. The CDR3 extends over 13 amino acids. DNA of the CDR3: TGTGCCAGCAGCTTGGACAGGGACTATGGCTACACCTTC. Protein product: CASSLDRDYGYTF.

The gene calls are TRBV2 and TRBJ1-6; the match to TRBD1 covers 7 bases. Germline V gives CDR1 SNHLY, CDR2 FYNNEI. V lost 3 bases to trimming and J lost 5 bases; unmatched junction nucleotides: 7. This CDR3 contains 16 residues. CDR3 in DNA: TGTGCCAGCAGTGAGTTCAGGGGGAGAAATAATTCACCCCTCCACTTT. This gives the protein CASSEFRGRNNSPLHF.

The genes are TRBV3-1 (or the pseudogene TRBV3-2) and TRBJ2-4; D may be TRBD2 (6 bases). Germline V gives CDR1 LGHDT, CDR2 YNNKEL (reference sequence). The CDR3 loop spans 19 amino acids. V lost 4 bases and J lost 0, with 22 bases in between. The CDR3 bases are TGTGCCAGCAGCCGCCCAATAAGGGATCAAGCGGGAGCCAAAAACATTCAGTACTTC. Protein product: CASSRPIRDQAGAKNIQYF.

The V gene is TRBV19, the J gene TRBJ1-1, with TRBD1 matching over 7 bases. The CDR3 runs to 14 residues. Trimming cost V 3 bases and J 0 bases; bases outside gene matches: 1. Germline CDR1 reads LNHDA; CDR2 reads SQIVND (reference sequence). In DNA, the CDR3 is TGTGCCAGTAGTATCGGGACAGTGAACACTGAAGCTTTCTTT. It yields the protein CASSIGTVNTEAFF.

In its sample, this clone was seen a few times. The chain uses TRBV3-1 (or the pseudogene TRBV3-2) and TRBJ2-7; D gene ambiguous. The germline gives CDR1 LGHDT, CDR2 YNNKEL (reference sequence). Trimming removed 0 bases from V and 0 bases from J, with 6 bases in between. The CDR3 spans 14 residues. CDR3 sequence: CASSQDYLSYEQYF. The CDR3, as DNA: TGTGCCAGCAGCCAAGACTACCTCTCCTACGAGCAGTACTTC.

The chain links TRBV5-1 to TRBJ1-2; TRBD1 matches at 8 bases. This CDR3 region has 15 residues. Trimming took 1 base from V and 3 from J; bases not matched to a gene: 5. Germline CDR1 is SGHRS and CDR2 is YFSETQ. The CDR3 coding sequence is TGCGCCAGCAGCTTGACGGACAGGGCAGACTATGGCTACACCTTC. Translation: CASSLTDRADYGYTF.

J is TRBJ2-2 and V is TRBV6-5, with 9 bases aligning to TRBD2. CDR1 and CDR2 (germline): MNHEY, SVGAGI. The CDR3 consists of 16 residues. The J segment lost 5 bases and the V segment lost 0 bases, leaving 4 bases of the junction unmatched. The CDR3 DNA is TGTGCCAGCAGTTACTCTAGCGGGAGCTATACCGGGGAGCTGTTTTTT. Its protein is CASSYSSGSYTGELFF.

This clone has just one count. The gene calls are TRBV7-2 and TRBJ1-1; D might be TRBD1 (6 bases). The CDR3 has 14 residues. Germline loops: CDR1 SGHTA, CDR2 FQGNSA. Trimming took off 6 bases at V and 1 base at J, with 12 bases between the two ends. The CDR3 region is CASRRQAGNTEAFF. In nucleotides, the CDR3 is TGTGCCAGCAGACGACAGGCGGGGAACACTGAAGCTTTCTTT.